Sequencing of this TCR beta chain was carried out in a study of T cell responses to AZD1222 COVID-19 vaccine. This CDR3 is built from 13 residues. Germline CDR1 reads MDHEN; CDR2 reads SYDVKM. The ends were cut back, 5 bases at V and 2 bases at J, with 10 bases in the middle. To note about this clone: Antigen unknown.

The method was immunoSEQ multiplex PCR; TCRdb's version includes in-frame clones alone and lacks a portion of them. The sample yields roughly 120,000 clones, around 85% seen once. Study-wide results and limits: It was only a handful of AZD1222 recipients who were seropositive at baseline.

The chain carries TRBV28 and TRBJ2-7, with D perhaps TRBD1 (6 bases). Sequences were derived from peripheral blood, sampled on day 0 of MenACWY control vaccination. The sequence derives from an adult in good health. The CDR3 nucleotides read TGTGCCAGCAGTGGACGGGACACCTACGAGCAGTACTTC. It yields the protein CASSGRDTYEQYF.